This T cell receptor (beta chain) was captured by sequencing in a study of T-cell reconstitution after alpha-beta-depleted transplantation in children. Germline V gene data show CDR1 as SGHRS and CDR2 as YFSETQ. CDR3 size: 16 residues. Unique molecular identifiers were used to barcode this TCRbeta library. MiXCR, run by TCRdb on the PCR reads, gives a single entry per CDR3 protein. Among 200,000 to 250,000 distinct CDR3 sequences, 8% to 10% were seen once, and the ten largest hold 5% to 7%. This clonotype was detected only a few times. At one of its ends the junction is not consistent with the germline gene, which may arise from a read error.

The sample here was PBMCs from the stem cell graft donor, taken from the stem cell graft. The rearrangement links TRBV5-1 to TRBJ2-6; no definite D call. This TCR derives from a human donor who donated a stem cell graft to a child with acute lymphoblastic leukemia. The CDR3 spells CASNLANDSGANVLTF. The CDR3, as DNA: TGCGCCAGCAACTTGGCAAATGACTCTGGGGCCAACGTCCTGACTTTC.